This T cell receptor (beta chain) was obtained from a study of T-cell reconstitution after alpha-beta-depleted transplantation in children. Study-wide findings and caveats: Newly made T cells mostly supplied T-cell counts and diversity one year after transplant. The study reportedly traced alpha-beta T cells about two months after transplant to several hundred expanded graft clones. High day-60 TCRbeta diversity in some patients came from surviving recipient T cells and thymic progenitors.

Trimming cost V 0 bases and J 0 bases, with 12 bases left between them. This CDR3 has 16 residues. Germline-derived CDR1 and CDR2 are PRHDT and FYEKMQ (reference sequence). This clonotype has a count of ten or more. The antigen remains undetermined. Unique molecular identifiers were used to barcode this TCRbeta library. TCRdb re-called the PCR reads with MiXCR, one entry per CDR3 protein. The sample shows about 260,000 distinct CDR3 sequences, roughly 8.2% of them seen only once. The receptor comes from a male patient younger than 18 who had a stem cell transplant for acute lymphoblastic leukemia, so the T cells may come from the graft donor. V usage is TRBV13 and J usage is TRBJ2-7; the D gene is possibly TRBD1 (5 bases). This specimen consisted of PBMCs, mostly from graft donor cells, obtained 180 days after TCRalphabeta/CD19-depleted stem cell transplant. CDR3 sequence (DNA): TGTGCCAGCAGCTTAGGTTGGGGCACCATCTCCTACGAGCAGTACTTC. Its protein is CASSLGWGTISYEQYF.